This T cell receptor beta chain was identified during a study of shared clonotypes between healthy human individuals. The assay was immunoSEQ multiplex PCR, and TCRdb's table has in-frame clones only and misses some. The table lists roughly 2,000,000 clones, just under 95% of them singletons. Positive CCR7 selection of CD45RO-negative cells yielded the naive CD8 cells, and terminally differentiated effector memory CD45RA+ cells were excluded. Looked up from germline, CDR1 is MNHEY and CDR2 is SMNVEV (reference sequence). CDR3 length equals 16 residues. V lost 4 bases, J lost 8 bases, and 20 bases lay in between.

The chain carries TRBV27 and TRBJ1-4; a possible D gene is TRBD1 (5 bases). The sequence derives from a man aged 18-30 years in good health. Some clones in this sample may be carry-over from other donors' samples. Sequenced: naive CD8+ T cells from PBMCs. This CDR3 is CASSSHRRGDEEKLFF. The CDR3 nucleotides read TGTGCCAGCAGTTCACACCGACGGGGGGATGAGGAAAAACTGTTTTTT.